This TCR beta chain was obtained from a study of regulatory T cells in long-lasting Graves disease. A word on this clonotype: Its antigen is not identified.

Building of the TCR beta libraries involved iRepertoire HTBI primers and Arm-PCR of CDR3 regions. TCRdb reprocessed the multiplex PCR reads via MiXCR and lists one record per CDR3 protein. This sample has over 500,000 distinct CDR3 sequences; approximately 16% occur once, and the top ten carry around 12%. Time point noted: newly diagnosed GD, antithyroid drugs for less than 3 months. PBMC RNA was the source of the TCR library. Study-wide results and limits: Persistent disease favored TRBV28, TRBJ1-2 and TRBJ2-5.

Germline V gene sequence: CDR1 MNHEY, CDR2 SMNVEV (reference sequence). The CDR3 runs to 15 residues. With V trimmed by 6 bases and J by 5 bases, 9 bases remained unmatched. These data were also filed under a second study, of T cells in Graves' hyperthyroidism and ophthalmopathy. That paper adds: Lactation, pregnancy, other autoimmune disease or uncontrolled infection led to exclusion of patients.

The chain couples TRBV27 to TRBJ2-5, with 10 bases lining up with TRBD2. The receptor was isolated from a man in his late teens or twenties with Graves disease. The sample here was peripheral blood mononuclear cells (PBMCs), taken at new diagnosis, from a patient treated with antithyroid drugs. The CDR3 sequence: CASSLKREGWETQYF. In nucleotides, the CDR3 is TGTGCCAGCAGCCTCAAGCGGGAGGGCTGGGAGACCCAGTACTTC.